This TCR beta chain was retrieved from a study of blood T cell repertoires in COVID-19. About the research overall: Acute and convalescent COVID-19 specimens originated in the United States, Italy and Spain. PBMCs, B-cell-depleted T cells, or T cells were the source of the cDNA or gDNA that made up the material.

The germline CDR1 and CDR2 sequences are SGHTA and FQGNSA. With 2 bases removed from V and 0 bases from J, the gap between germline ends came to 8 bases. The CDR3 loop spans 15 amino acids. Original data processing: Amplification from reference gene primers served as the basis for estimated nucleated cell counts. TCRdb's table, derived via immunoSEQ multiplex PCR, lists solely in-frame clones and lacks some. From that table come the V and J calls and clone size; the DNA was used to work out D and trimming. The profile shows roughly 200,000 clones, about 81% of them singletons. This clone has a handful of counts.

This clonotype was obtained from a man aged 35 to 55 who had recovered from COVID-19. The source material was PBMCs or T cells enriched from blood (not recorded which). The chain has TRBV7-2 and TRBJ2-1; D unclear. CDR3 amino acids: CASSLLPSSYNEQFF. CDR3 DNA: TGTGCCAGCAGCTTACTCCCGAGCTCCTACAATGAGCAGTTCTTC.